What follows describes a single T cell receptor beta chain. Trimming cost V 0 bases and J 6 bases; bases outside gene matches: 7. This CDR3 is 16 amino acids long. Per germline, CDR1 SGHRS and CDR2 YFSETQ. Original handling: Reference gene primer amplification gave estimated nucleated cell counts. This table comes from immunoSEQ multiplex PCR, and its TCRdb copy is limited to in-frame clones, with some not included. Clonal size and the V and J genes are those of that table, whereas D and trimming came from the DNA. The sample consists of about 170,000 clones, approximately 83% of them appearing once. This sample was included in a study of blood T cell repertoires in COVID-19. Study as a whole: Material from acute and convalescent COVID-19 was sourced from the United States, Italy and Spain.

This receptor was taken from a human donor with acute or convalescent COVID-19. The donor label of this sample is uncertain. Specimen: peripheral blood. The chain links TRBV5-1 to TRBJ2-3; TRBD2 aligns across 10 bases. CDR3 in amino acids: CASSLGGLAGADTQYF. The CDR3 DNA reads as TGCGCCAGCAGCTTGGGGGGGCTAGCGGGAGCCGATACGCAGTATTTT.